This is a list of T cell receptor beta chains from one sample in a study of blood T cell repertoires in COVID-19. Sequencing used immunoSEQ multiplex PCR; TCRdb keeps in-frame clones, though not all of them. The sample consists of about 37,000 clones, approximately 88% of them appearing once. Sequences were obtained from peripheral blood. These receptors came from a human donor in a cohort sampled during active COVID-19. CDR3s include the opening cysteine and the closing phenylalanine or tryptophan. The order of the fields is D gene, J gene, V gene, clone size, CDR3 protein, CDR3 DNA. The D gene is left open where the match is weak. Size is omitted from some rows. Given values are once, few, many or a class for expanded clones.

D: .
J: TRBJ1-5
V: TRBV6-5
size: .
CDR3: CASTSGGNQPQHF
DNA: TGTGCCAGCACCTCCGGGGGGAATCAGCCCCAGCATTTT

D: .
J: TRBJ1-1
V: TRBV12-3/TRBV12-4
size: once
CDR3: CASSLRGNTEAFF
DNA: TGTGCCAGCAGTTTAAGGGGGAACACTGAAGCTTTCTTT

D: TRBD1
J: TRBJ1-2
V: TRBV28
size: .
CDR3: CASGDRDANYGYTF
DNA: TGTGCCAGCGGTGACAGGGACGCTAACTATGGCTACACCTTC

D: TRBD1
J: TRBJ1-2
V: TRBV24-1
size: .
CDR3: CATSDTAWTGGVGGYTF
DNA: TGTGCCACCAGTGATACGGCCTGGACAGGGGGCGTTGGTGGCTACACCTTC

D: .
J: TRBJ1-5
V: TRBV29-1
size: .
CDR3: CSAGRGNGQPQHF
DNA: TGCAGCGCCGGGCGGGGAAACGGGCAGCCCCAGCATTTT

D: .
J: TRBJ2-5
V: TRBV7-9
size: .
CDR3: CASSLGGSRETQYF
DNA: TGTGCCAGCAGCTTAGGCGGCAGTAGGGAGACCCAGTACTTC

D: TRBD1
J: TRBJ1-2
V: TRBV10-3
size: few
CDR3: CAISEPNRGTGGRANYGYTF
DNA: TGTGCCATCAGTGAACCTAACCGGGGGACAGGGGGCCGAGCTAACTATGGCTACACCTTC

D: .
J: TRBJ1-1
V: TRBV6-5
size: .
CDR3: CASRYYGTPGNTEAFF
DNA: TGTGCCAGCAGATACTACGGGACACCTGGGAACACTGAAGCTTTCTTT

D: TRBD2
J: TRBJ2-2
V: TRBV7-9
size: .
CDR3: CASSLRRGAGELFF
DNA: TGTGCCAGCAGCCTACGCCGGGGGGCCGGGGAGCTGTTTTTT

D: TRBD1
J: TRBJ1-1
V: TRBV5-8
size: .
CDR3: CASSFTRSTGRGTEAFF
DNA: TGTGCCAGCAGCTTTACCAGGTCGACAGGGCGGGGAACTGAAGCTTTCTTT

D: .
J: TRBJ1-1
V: TRBV7-8
size: once
CDR3: CASKHGGNTEAFF
DNA: TGTGCCAGCAAGCACGGAGGGAACACTGAAGCTTTCTTT